This T cell receptor (beta chain) was documented in a study of blood T cell repertoires in COVID-19. Study-level background: The study drew acute and convalescent COVID-19 samples from the United States, Italy and Spain.

CDR3 length: 16 amino acids. V was shortened by 4 bases and J by 0 bases, with 15 bases between the two germline ends. Germline V gene data show CDR1 as GTSNPN and CDR2 as SVGIG (reference sequence). Original handling: Amplification from reference gene primers served as the basis for estimated nucleated cell counts. TCRdb keeps only in-frame clones here, not all; method: immunoSEQ multiplex PCR. The DNA was the basis for D and trimming; V, J and clone size are from that table. The sample has around 200,000 clones, 70% to 90% seen once. Sequenced input: peripheral blood. The J gene is TRBJ1-4, the V gene TRBV30, with D perhaps matching TRBD1 (6 bases). This clonotype was obtained from a man aged 30 to 45 with acute or convalescent COVID-19. CDR3 in amino acids: CAWTAVGAATNEKLFF. The CDR3 DNA sequence: TGTGCCTGGACGGCCGTGGGGGCTGCAACTAATGAAAAACTGTTTTTT.